Following are 32 T cell receptor beta chains from one sample sequenced in a study of CD8 T cells in Susac syndrome. cDNA came from roughly 0.47 to 1 ug RNA primed by random hexamers. TCRdb re-called the immunoSEQ multiplex PCR reads through MiXCR, storing one row per CDR3 protein. The sample records a few hundred thousand distinct CDR3 sequences, over 90% being singletons. What was sequenced was CD4+ T cells from PBMCs. These TCRs come from a human donor with multiple sclerosis.

V and J are TRBV29-1 and TRBJ1-2; D is perhaps TRBD1 (5 bases). Germline CDR1 and CDR2: SQVTM and ANQGSEA. The CDR3 loop spans 16 amino acids. V was clipped by 7 bases and J by 4 bases, with 25 bases between them. CDR3 amino acids: CSAPSRGVGFGYGYTF. In DNA, the CDR3 is TGCAGCGCACCGAGTCGGGGGGTCGGATTCGGCTATGGCTACACCTTC.

The CDR3 DNA reads TGCAGTGCTGCCGGGGGGGCCGACAAAAACATTCAGTACTTC. This sequence encodes CSAAGGADKNIQYF. The genes are TRBV20-1 and TRBJ2-4, with TRBD2 matching over 8 bases. V was clipped by 5 bases and J by 3 bases; unmatched bases: 6. From germline, CDR1 is DFQATT and CDR2 SNEGSKA (reference sequence). The CDR3 totals 14 residues.

This rearrangement joins TRBV29-1 to TRBJ2-1; D tentatively reads TRBD1 or TRBD2 (6 bases each). This CDR3 spans 13 amino acids. CDR1 SQVTM and CDR2 ANQGSEA come from the germline V gene. V was pared by 3 bases and J by 6 bases, with 12 bases between. The CDR3 region is CSVDRTGANEQFF. For the CDR3, the DNA is TGCAGCGTTGACCGGACGGGGGCCAATGAGCAGTTCTTC.

The J gene is TRBJ2-2, the V gene TRBV7-6; a possible D gene is TRBD1 (6 bases). The V and J ends lost 0 bases and 6 bases respectively, with 8 bases between them. CDR1 SGHVS and CDR2 FNYEAQ come from the germline V gene. This CDR3 is 14 amino acids long. The CDR3 loop is CASSLAYRAGELFF. The DNA of the CDR3 is TGTGCCAGCAGCTTAGCCTACAGGGCCGGGGAGCTGTTTTTT.

This clonotype was detected only once. The chain carries TRBV29-1 and TRBJ2-2, with D hard to call. V lost 2 bases and J lost 1, with 2 bases in between. Germline lookup yields CDR1 SQVTM and CDR2 ANQGSEA. CDR3 size: 12 residues. The CDR3 is CSVELNTGELFF. The CDR3 bases are TGCAGCGTTGAATTGAACACCGGGGAGCTGTTTTTT.

This clonotype was seen just once. The chain uses TRBV3-1 and TRBJ2-3; D gene ambiguous. Germline V gene lookup returns CDR1 LGHDT and CDR2 YNNKEL (reference sequence). The V gene lost 0 bases and the J gene lost 6 bases, with 13 bases spanning the gap. The CDR3 sequence is 15 residues long. The CDR3 region has the DNA TGTGCCAGCAGCCAAGACCCCCGAGTTGGGGATACGCAGTATTTT. This gives the protein CASSQDPRVGDTQYF.

The chain uses TRBV29-1 and TRBJ2-1; unclear D gene. The CDR3 runs to 11 residues. The germline CDR1 and CDR2 sequences are SQVTM and ANQGSEA. V lost 5 bases, J lost 4 bases, and 6 bases lay in between. CDR3 region: CSVHSYNEQFF. DNA for the CDR3: TGCAGCGTTCACAGTTACAATGAGCAGTTCTTC.

This chain connects TRBV29-1 to TRBJ2-3; 9 nucleotides align to TRBD2. V lost 0 bases to trimming and J lost 5 bases; unmatched junction nucleotides: 6. The CDR3 length is 15 residues. Germline V gene data show CDR1 as SQVTM and CDR2 as ANQGSEA. The CDR3 sequence: CSVEDRRGGGDTQYF. The DNA for the CDR3 is TGCAGCGTTGAAGATCGGCGGGGGGGAGGAGATACGCAGTATTTT.

J is TRBJ1-4 and V is TRBV5-1; 7 nucleotides match TRBD1. The CDR3 is 15 residues long. The V segment lost 0 bases and the J segment 3 bases; nucleotides outside the gene matches: 2. The germline gives CDR1 SGHRS, CDR2 YFSETQ. CDR3 amino acids: CASSLEGAPNEKLFF. CDR3 bases: TGCGCCAGCAGCTTGGAGGGGGCGCCTAATGAAAAACTGTTTTTT.

The DNA of the CDR3 is TGTGCCAGCAGTTTATGGGGGGGGCACTATGGCTACACCTTC. Encoded protein: CASSLWGGHYGYTF. This chain joins TRBV27 and TRBJ1-2, with D possibly TRBD1 on 6 matching bases. Germline V gene data show CDR1 as MNHEY and CDR2 as SMNVEV (reference sequence). V lost 1 base, J lost 3 bases, and 9 bases lay in between. The CDR3 length is 14 residues.

The chain employs TRBV5-6 and TRBJ2-1; 8 bases agree with TRBD2. CDR3 length: 17 amino acids. The J segment lost 6 bases and the V segment lost 2 bases, leaving 13 bases of the junction unmatched. The V gene's germline CDR1 is SGHDT and CDR2 YYEEEE. The CDR3 loop reads CASSFLGGGHHGNEQFF. CDR3 DNA sequence: TGTGCCAGCAGCTTTCTAGGCGGGGGGCACCACGGCAATGAGCAGTTCTTC.

This chain connects TRBV29-1 to TRBJ2-5, with 7 bases aligning to TRBD2. Germline trimming cut 3 bases from V and 5 bases from J; bases unmatched to any gene: 6. The CDR3 loop spans 13 amino acids. Per germline, CDR1 SQVTM and CDR2 ANQGSEA. CDR3 protein: CSVDVGGRETQYF. The CDR3, as DNA: TGCAGCGTTGATGTGGGGGGGAGGGAGACCCAGTACTTC.

V gene TRBV20-1 combines with J gene TRBJ1-4; D perhaps matches TRBD1 (6 bases). CDR1 is DFQATT, CDR2 SNEGSKA, per germline (reference sequence). V dropped 0 bases and J dropped 5 bases, with 13 bases sitting between them. The CDR3 runs to 15 residues. The chain's CDR3 is CSARDLYQGNEKLFF. CDR3 coding DNA: TGCAGTGCTAGAGATCTCTATCAGGGGAATGAAAAACTGTTTTTT.

The chain couples TRBV15 to TRBJ1-6; 8 bases are a match to TRBD1. Germline lookup yields CDR1 LNHNV and CDR2 YYDKDF (reference sequence). The CDR3 consists of 15 residues. J gave up 9 bases and V 4 bases, and 8 bases lay outside the gene matches. The chain's CDR3 is CATSTDRVNRSPLHF. Written as DNA, the CDR3 is TGTGCCACCAGCACGGACAGGGTAAATCGTTCACCCCTCCACTTT.

The chain's CDR3 is CSVETYYGYTF. CDR3 sequence (DNA): TGCAGCGTTGAGACATACTATGGCTACACCTTC. The chain links TRBV29-1 to TRBJ1-2, with D unclear. Trimming left V 3 bases short and J 3 bases short, with 5 bases between. Germline values: CDR1 SQVTM, CDR2 ANQGSEA. The CDR3 consists of 11 residues.

The chain combines TRBV20-1 with TRBJ2-5, with D possibly being TRBD2 (5 bases). The CDR3 covers 14 residues. CDR1 is DFQATT, CDR2 SNEGSKA, per germline (reference sequence). Trimming removed 3 bases at V and 5 bases at J, with 16 bases between. The CDR3 region has the DNA TGCAGTGCTAGTAGAGCCCGAAAGCGGGAGACCCAGTACTTC. Translation gives CSASRARKRETQYF.

The V gene is TRBV6-6, the J gene TRBJ1-3; D gene uncertain. Per the germline V gene, CDR1 is MNHNY and CDR2 is SVGAGI (reference sequence). The V gene lost 0 bases and the J gene lost 4 bases, with 7 bases spanning the gap. The CDR3 length is 14 residues. For the CDR3, the DNA is TGTGCCAGCAGTTACTCCCAGTACGGAAACACCATATATTTT. Its translation: CASSYSQYGNTIYF.

The chain joins TRBV30 to TRBJ1-2, with D perhaps TRBD1 (5 bases). Trimming cost V 3 bases and J 4 bases, with 12 bases left between them. Germline V gives CDR1 GTSNPN, CDR2 SVGIG (reference sequence). The CDR3 contains 13 residues. The CDR3 coding sequence is TGTGCCTGGAGCCCGGAGGGGACCTATGGCTACACCTTC. Its protein is CAWSPEGTYGYTF.

The chain couples TRBV29-1 to TRBJ2-3; D is unclear. The V and J ends lost 5 bases and 0 bases respectively, with 12 bases between them. The CDR3 sequence is 14 residues long. Germline CDR1 and CDR2: SQVTM and ANQGSEA. The CDR3 DNA reads as TGCAGCGTTTCAGCCGAGATTAGCACAGATACGCAGTATTTT. Encoded protein: CSVSAEISTDTQYF.

V is TRBV18 and J is TRBJ2-5, with a possible D match to TRBD2 (8 bases). This CDR3 contains 15 residues. Trimming cost V 3 bases and J 4 bases, with 15 bases left between them. Germline V gene lookup returns CDR1 KGHSH and CDR2 LQKENI. The CDR3 bases are TGTGCCAGCTCACCGTCGGGAGGGGGCACAGAGACCCAGTACTTC. Translating it yields CASSPSGGGTETQYF.

This clonotype was seen just once. The chain has TRBV12-3 or TRBV12-4 and TRBJ2-5; 8 bases are a match to TRBD2. The CDR3 is 13 amino acids. Trimming took 11 bases from V and 3 from J; bases not matched to a gene: 8. CDR3 in amino acids: CASVGSGEETQYF. In DNA form, the CDR3 reads TGTGCCTCCGTGGGTAGCGGGGAAGAGACCCAGTACTTC.

The chain carries TRBV29-1 and TRBJ1-1, with TRBD1 as a possible D gene (5 bases). The CDR3 has 13 amino acids. Germline values: CDR1 SQVTM, CDR2 ANQGSEA. V was pared by 5 bases and J by 5 bases, with 15 bases between. Written as DNA, the CDR3 is TGCAGCGTTCAGGACACCCCGGGGACTGAAGCTTTCTTT. As protein: CSVQDTPGTEAFF.

The chain carries TRBV27 and TRBJ2-1; 10 nucleotides match TRBD2. Germline V gene lookup returns CDR1 MNHEY and CDR2 SMNVEV (reference sequence). The J segment lost 0 bases and the V segment lost 5 bases, leaving 13 bases of the junction unmatched. The CDR3 has 19 residues. CDR3 loop: CASSPRLAGASSSYNEQFF. The DNA for the CDR3 is TGTGCCAGCAGTCCTCGTCTAGCGGGGGCCTCCAGCTCCTACAATGAGCAGTTCTTC.

The genes are TRBV29-1 and TRBJ2-3, with D tentatively TRBD1 (5 bases). Germline V gene data show CDR1 as SQVTM and CDR2 as ANQGSEA. The V and J ends lost 7 bases and 1 base respectively, with 12 bases between them. This CDR3 comprises 13 residues. Here the CDR3 DNA reads TGCAGCGCCGACCCCAGGGGCACAGATACGCAGTATTTT. Residues: CSADPRGTDTQYF.

The J gene is TRBJ2-6, the V gene TRBV7-9; unclear D gene. Germline values: CDR1 SEHNR, CDR2 FQNEAQ (reference sequence). This CDR3 is built from 13 residues. V lost 8 bases and J 4 bases, leaving 9 bases between the germline ends. The DNA of the CDR3 is TGTGCCAGCTCGATCGGAGGGGCCAACGTCCTGACTTTC. Translation gives CASSIGGANVLTF.

The V call is TRBV29-1, the J call TRBJ2-1; the D gene is possibly TRBD1 (6 bases). Per the germline V gene, CDR1 is SQVTM and CDR2 is ANQGSEA. Trimming cost V 4 bases and J 3 bases, with 10 bases left between them. CDR3 length equals 13 residues. The DNA of the CDR3 is TGCAGCGTTGTGAGGACAGACTACAATGAGCAGTTCTTC. Protein sequence: CSVVRTDYNEQFF.

The count of this clonotype is one. The chain joins TRBV29-1 to TRBJ2-7; 14 positions match TRBD2. CDR1 is SQVTM, CDR2 ANQGSEA, per germline. Germline trimming cut 4 bases from V and 4 bases from J; bases unmatched to any gene: 3. The CDR3 extends over 14 amino acids. In nucleotides, the CDR3 is TGCAGCGTTGGACTAGCGGGGGGGCAGTACGAGCAGTACTTC. Its protein is CSVGLAGGQYEQYF.

This clonotype was seen just once. This chain connects TRBV20-1 to TRBJ2-7; 9 bases are a match to TRBD2. In germline, CDR1 is DFQATT, CDR2 SNEGSKA (reference sequence). The V and J ends lost 5 bases and 1 base, in that order; junction bases with no gene match: 3. CDR3 length: 13 residues. The CDR3 is CSAQRGDSYEQYV. The DNA of the CDR3 is TGCAGTGCTCAGCGGGGGGATTCCTACGAGCAGTACGTC.

The rearrangement uses TRBV27 and TRBJ2-5; D is possibly TRBD1 or TRBD2 (5 bases each). V was trimmed by 6 bases and J by 4 bases, leaving 15 bases between them. This CDR3 region has 14 residues. Germline CDR1 is MNHEY and CDR2 is SMNVEV (reference sequence). The CDR3 DNA reads as TGTGCCAGCAGGCCCTTCGGGGCCAGAGAGACCCAGTACTTC. Translated, it gives CASRPFGARETQYF.

This clonotype was picked up a small number of times. The genes are TRBV30 and TRBJ1-2; perhaps TRBD1 as D (5 bases). Germline CDR1 GTSNPN, CDR2 SVGIG (reference sequence). CDR3 length: 13 residues. V shed 1 base and J shed 8 bases, with 14 bases lying between them. Here the CDR3 reads CAWSAQTVIGYTF. Here the CDR3 DNA reads TGTGCCTGGAGTGCCCAGACAGTGATAGGCTACACCTTC.

This clonotype was counted only a few times. This chain links TRBV6-2 or TRBV6-3 with TRBJ1-1, with TRBD1 as a possible D gene (6 bases). V was pared by 5 bases and J by 0 bases, with 10 bases between. Germline lookup yields CDR1 MNHEY and CDR2 SVGEGT. This CDR3 has 14 residues. The CDR3 DNA follows: TGTGCCAGCAGTCGACAGGAGATGAACACTGAAGCTTTCTTT. This sequence encodes CASSRQEMNTEAFF.

The rearrangement links TRBV20-1 to TRBJ1-4, with D perhaps matching TRBD1 (6 bases). The CDR3 length is 12 residues. V lost 6 bases and J lost 7, with 12 bases in between. From germline, CDR1 is DFQATT and CDR2 SNEGSKA (reference sequence). The CDR3 sequence: CSAAGVGEKLFF. The CDR3, as DNA: TGCAGTGCGGCAGGGGTCGGTGAAAAACTGTTTTTT.